This TCR beta chain appears in the sequencing data of a study of cytomegalovirus exposure and HLA in healthy donors. In the study overall: Approximately 85 million unique TCRs from HLA-typed donors were held in an early data release.

Primers included in the PCR were 60 Vbeta and 13 Jbeta primers. Some clones are missing from TCRdb's copy, which holds only in-frame ones; the method was immunoSEQ multiplex PCR. Here the sample spans around 110,000 clones, 74% being singletons. Notes on this clone: What it binds is unknown.

Study-wide points: Most TCR sequences were rare, but some public TCRs occurred in many donors. Three CMV-associated chains were confirmed in vitro to be specific for CMV antigens.

At the time of sampling, donors were nominally healthy, though unrecorded immune exposures were likely. The sequenced sample was PBMCs. The TCR was taken from a woman in her thirties or forties in good health and CMV-seropositive.

The CDR3 bases are TGTGCCACAGGACAGAACACCGGGGAGCTGTTTTTT. It is translated as CATGQNTGELFF. This sequence joins TRBV6-5 and TRBJ2-2; TRBD1 might be the D (5 bases). V shed 10 bases and J shed 1 base, with 7 bases lying between them. This CDR3 contains 12 residues. Germline V lookup: CDR1 MNHEY, CDR2 SVGAGI.